This is a list of T cell receptor beta chains from one sample in a study of CD8 T cells in ankylosing spondylitis. From the 5' RACE reads, TCRdb called clonotypes with MiXCR, one entry per CDR3 protein. Counted here are under 150,000 distinct CDR3 sequences, roughly 10% occurring once; the ten biggest clones make up over 4%. The sequencing sample was made of blood, either unsorted or a sorted T cell fraction (not recorded which). The origin of the receptors is a female donor with ankylosing spondylitis or in good health (not recorded which). Both conserved end residues are part of each CDR3. A D gene is named only where the DNA matches it firmly. Only part of the rows carry a size: once, few, many, or a class if the clone is expanded.

j_gene | abundance | d_gene | v_gene | CDR3nt | CDR3aa
TRBJ1-1 | many | NA | TRBV12-3/TRBV12-4 | TGTGCCAGCAGTCCCCAGGGGTCGATAAACACTGAAGCTTTCTTT | CASSPQGSINTEAFF
TRBJ1-6 | many | NA | TRBV10-2 | TGCGCCAGCAGTGAGTCATTCGGGGGGGCACAGCGTCCTTCACCCCTCCACTTT | CASSESFGGAQRPSPLHF
TRBJ2-5 | many | NA | TRBV5-4 | TGTGCCAGCAGCTTGGGGCTGAAAGAGACCCAGTACTTC | CASSLGLKETQYF
TRBJ1-6 | few | TRBD1 | TRBV7-9 | TGTGCCAGCAGCGCTAGGGACAGCTCCTATAATTCACCCCTCCACTTT | CASSARDSSYNSPLHF
TRBJ2-1 | many | NA | TRBV5-1 | TGCGCCAGCAGCTTCCCTTATGGTGAGCAGTTCTTC | CASSFPYGEQFF
TRBJ1-4 | many | TRBD1 | TRBV30 | TGTGCCTGGAGCACAGGGGTTCGTGAAAAACTGTTTTTT | CAWSTGVREKLFF
TRBJ1-6 | many | TRBD1 | TRBV20-1 | TGCAGTGCGCGGGACAGGGGGCGAAATTCACCCCTCCACTTT | CSARDRGRNSPLHF
TRBJ1-2 | many | NA | TRBV27 | TGTGCCAGCAGTTTTGCAGCGACTGTAGCTAACTATGGCTACACCTTC | CASSFAATVANYGYTF
TRBJ2-3 | many | NA | TRBV4-1 | TGCGCCAGCAGCCAAGGCCCCGGACCCAGAAGGGTTGATACGCAGTATTTT | CASSQGPGPRRVDTQYF
TRBJ2-5 | many | NA | TRBV6-5 | TGTGCCAGCAGTTCCTGGGGGGTACAAGAGACCCAGTACTTC | CASSSWGVQETQYF
TRBJ2-1 | NA | NA | TRBV20-1 | TGCAGTGCTAGTGGGCTAGGAGCTGAGCAGTTCTTC | CSASGLGAEQFF
TRBJ1-4 | once | NA | TRBV7-2 | TGTGCCAGCAGCCCCGGGGATGCAACTAATGAAAAACTGTTTTTT | CASSPGDATNEKLFF
TRBJ2-1 | many | TRBD2 | TRBV11-3 | TGTGCCAGCAGTGGCGGGGGGGTCTACAATGAGCAGTTCTTC | CASSGGGVYNEQFF
TRBJ2-5 | NA | NA | TRBV7-7 | TGTGCCAGCAGCTTGAAGGGATTCCTCGGGGAGACCCAGTACTTC | CASSLKGFLGETQYF
TRBJ2-1 | many | NA | TRBV20-1 | TGCAGTGCTACCCCCGGGACATACTACAATGAGCAGTTCTTC | CSATPGTYYNEQFF
TRBJ2-3 | many | TRBD2 | TRBV5-5 | TGTGCCAGCGGCAGAGTCATCAGCGGGGCTAGCACAGATACGCAGTATTTT | CASGRVISGASTDTQYF
TRBJ2-7 | many | TRBD2 | TRBV7-9 | TGTGCCAGCAGCCAGACCTGGAGCGGGAGCTCCTACGAGCAGTACTTC | CASSQTWSGSSYEQYF
TRBJ1-5 | many | NA | TRBV5-1 | TGCGCCAGCAGCTTCGGGGCCAATCAGCCCCAGCATTTT | CASSFGANQPQHF
TRBJ1-4 | NA | NA | TRBV7-2 | TGTGCCGGGGGGACGGCGGTTGGGGAAAAACTGTTTTTT | CAGGTAVGEKLFF
TRBJ1-1 | many | NA | TRBV29-1 | TGCAGCGTTGAAGCAGGGCAGAACACTGAAGCTTTCTTT | CSVEAGQNTEAFF